This T cell receptor beta chain was found in a study of cytomegalovirus exposure and HLA in healthy donors. Unmatched junction bases numbered 4, after V lost 4 bases and J lost 5 bases. Per germline, CDR1 LNHDA and CDR2 SQIVND (reference sequence). The CDR3 loop spans 13 amino acids. Vbeta (60) and Jbeta (13) primers were used in the PCR. Measured with immunoSEQ multiplex PCR; TCRdb has only the in-frame clones, and not every one. The table shows approximately 100,000 clones, with around 80% occurring only once. The sample taken for sequencing was PBMCs. The V and J genes are TRBV19 and TRBJ2-5; 7 bases line up with TRBD1. This TCR was recovered from a female donor in good health and CMV-seronegative. The CDR3 DNA sequence: TGTGCCAGTAGTAACCGACAGGGTGAGACCCAGTACTTC. Residues: CASSNRQGETQYF.